The TCR beta chain described here comes from a study of blood T cell repertoires in COVID-19. Study-level background: The origin of the acute and convalescent COVID-19 samples was the United States, Italy and Spain. PBMCs, B-cell-depleted T cells, or T cells provided the cDNA or gDNA that made up the material.

Methods used by the authors: For nucleated cells, counts were estimated from reference gene primer amplification. Sequenced by immunoSEQ multiplex PCR; TCRdb stores in-frame clones only, minus some. Clonal size and the V and J genes are those of that table, whereas D and trimming came from the DNA. Here the sample spans about 60,000 clones, 65% to 90% being singletons. The CDR3 loop spans 14 amino acids. Trimming removed 4 bases from V and 0 bases from J, with 9 bases in between. Germline CDR1 is LGHDT and CDR2 is YNNKEL (reference sequence). The source material was peripheral blood. This chain connects TRBV3-1 (or the pseudogene TRBV3-2) to TRBJ1-1, with D possibly TRBD1 on 6 matching bases. The sequence came from a man over 45 with COVID-19, enrolled during active disease. The CDR3 is CASSRGQLNTEAFF. As DNA, the CDR3 is TGTGCCAGCAGCCGCGGACAGCTGAACACTGAAGCTTTCTTT.